This T cell receptor (beta chain) was retrieved from a study of blood T cell repertoires in COVID-19. About the study: Acute and convalescent COVID-19 specimens originated in the United States, Italy and Spain.

The CDR3 runs 14 residues. J lost 6 bases, V lost 3 bases, and 2 bases had no gene match. Germline lookup yields CDR1 KGHDR and CDR2 SFDVKD. Generated by immunoSEQ multiplex PCR, the TCRdb table keeps only in-frame clones and is missing some. The sample consists of about 190,000 clones, roughly 83% of them appearing once. This chain connects TRBV24-1 to TRBJ2-1; TRBD1 matches 9 bases. The sample consisted of PBMCs or T cells enriched from blood (not recorded which). The sequence derives from a man aged 35-49 years with acute COVID-19. The CDR3 reads CATSDTGQGNEQFF. The CDR3 nucleotides are TGTGCCACCAGTGATACGGGACAGGGCAATGAGCAGTTCTTC.